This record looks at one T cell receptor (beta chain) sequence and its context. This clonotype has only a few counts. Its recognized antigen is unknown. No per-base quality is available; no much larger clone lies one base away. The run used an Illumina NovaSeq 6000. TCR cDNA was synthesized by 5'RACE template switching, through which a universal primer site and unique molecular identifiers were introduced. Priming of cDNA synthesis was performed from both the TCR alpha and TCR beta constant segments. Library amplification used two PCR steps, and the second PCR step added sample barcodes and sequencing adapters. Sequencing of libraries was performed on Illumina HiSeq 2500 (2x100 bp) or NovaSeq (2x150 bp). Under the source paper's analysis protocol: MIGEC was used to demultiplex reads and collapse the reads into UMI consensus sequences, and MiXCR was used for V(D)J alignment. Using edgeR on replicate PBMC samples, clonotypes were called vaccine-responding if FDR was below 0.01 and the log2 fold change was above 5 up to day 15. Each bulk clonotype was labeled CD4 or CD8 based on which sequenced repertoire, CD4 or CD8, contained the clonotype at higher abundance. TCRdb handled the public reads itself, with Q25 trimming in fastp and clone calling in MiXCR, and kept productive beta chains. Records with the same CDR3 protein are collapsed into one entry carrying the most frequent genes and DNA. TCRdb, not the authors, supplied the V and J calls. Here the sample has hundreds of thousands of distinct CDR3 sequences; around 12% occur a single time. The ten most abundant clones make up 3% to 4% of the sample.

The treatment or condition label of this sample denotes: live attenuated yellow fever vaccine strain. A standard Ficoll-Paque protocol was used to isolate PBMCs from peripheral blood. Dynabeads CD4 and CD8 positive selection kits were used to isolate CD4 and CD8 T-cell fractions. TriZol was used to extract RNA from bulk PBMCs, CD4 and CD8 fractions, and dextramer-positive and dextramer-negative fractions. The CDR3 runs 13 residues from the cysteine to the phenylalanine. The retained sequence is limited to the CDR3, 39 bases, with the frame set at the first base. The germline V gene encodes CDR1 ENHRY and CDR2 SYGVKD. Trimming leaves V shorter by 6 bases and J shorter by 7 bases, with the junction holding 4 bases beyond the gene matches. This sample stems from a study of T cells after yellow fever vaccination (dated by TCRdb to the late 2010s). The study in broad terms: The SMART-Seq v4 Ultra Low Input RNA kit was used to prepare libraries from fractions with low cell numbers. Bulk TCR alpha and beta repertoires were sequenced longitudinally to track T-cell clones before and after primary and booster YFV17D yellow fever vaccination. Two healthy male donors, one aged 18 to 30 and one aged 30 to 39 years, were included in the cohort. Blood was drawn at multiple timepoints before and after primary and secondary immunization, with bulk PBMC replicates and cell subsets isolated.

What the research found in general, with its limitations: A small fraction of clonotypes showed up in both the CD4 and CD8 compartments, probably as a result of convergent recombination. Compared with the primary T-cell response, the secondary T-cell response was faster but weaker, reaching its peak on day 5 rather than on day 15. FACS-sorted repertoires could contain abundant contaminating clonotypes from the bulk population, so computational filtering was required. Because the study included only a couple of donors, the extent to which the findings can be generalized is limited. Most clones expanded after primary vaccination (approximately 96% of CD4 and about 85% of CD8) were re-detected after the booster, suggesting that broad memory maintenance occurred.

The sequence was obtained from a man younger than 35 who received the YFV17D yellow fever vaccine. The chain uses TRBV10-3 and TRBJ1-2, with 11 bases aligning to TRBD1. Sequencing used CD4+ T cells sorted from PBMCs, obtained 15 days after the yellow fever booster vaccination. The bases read TGTGCCATCAGCGGACAGGGGGCAACTGGCTACACCTTC. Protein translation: CAISGQGATGYTF.